This T cell receptor beta chain is from a study of blood T cells in healthy people across ages. Researchers report isolating at least 6 million PBMCs per sample. The total RNA that was extracted per sample amounted to at least 5.5 micrograms. Primers used in a second PCR of roughly 6 to 11 cycles were a sample-barcoded 5' primer and a J-beta primer mix. With 12 random nucleotides, a template-switch adaptor tagged each individual cDNA molecule. TCRdb re-called the 5' RACE reads with MiXCR, one entry per CDR3 protein. This sample has about 840,000 distinct CDR3 sequences, with 25% to 35% found just once. The CDR3 is 16 residues long. Per the germline V gene, CDR1 is SGHTA and CDR2 is FQGNSA. V shed 5 bases, J shed 4 bases, and the junction held 4 bases outside the gene matches. Whole-study findings and limits: Age brought a roughly linear fall in TCR beta diversity measured per million T cells.

Worth noting for this clonotype: Its target is not known.

Separately, the same data were catalogued under a study of T cells of mothers and their children.

The TCR comes from a woman in her forties in good health. The sequenced material came from blood. The chain employs TRBV7-2 and TRBJ1-6; 11 nucleotides agree with TRBD1. The DNA for the CDR3 is TGTGCCAGCAGCAGGACAGGGGGCCGGTATAATTCACCCCTCCACTTT. Translating gives CASSRTGGRYNSPLHF.